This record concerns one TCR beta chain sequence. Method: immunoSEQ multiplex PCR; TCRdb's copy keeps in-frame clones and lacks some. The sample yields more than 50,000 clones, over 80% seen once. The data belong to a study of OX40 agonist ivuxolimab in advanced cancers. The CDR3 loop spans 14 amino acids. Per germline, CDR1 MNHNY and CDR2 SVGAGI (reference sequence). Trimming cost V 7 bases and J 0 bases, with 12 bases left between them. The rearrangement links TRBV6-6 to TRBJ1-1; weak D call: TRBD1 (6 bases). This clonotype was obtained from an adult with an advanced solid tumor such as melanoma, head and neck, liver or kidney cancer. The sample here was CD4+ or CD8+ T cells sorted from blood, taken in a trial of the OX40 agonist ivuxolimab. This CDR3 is CASTREGVNTEAFF. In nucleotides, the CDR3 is TGTGCCAGCACCAGGGAGGGGGTGAACACTGAAGCTTTCTTT.